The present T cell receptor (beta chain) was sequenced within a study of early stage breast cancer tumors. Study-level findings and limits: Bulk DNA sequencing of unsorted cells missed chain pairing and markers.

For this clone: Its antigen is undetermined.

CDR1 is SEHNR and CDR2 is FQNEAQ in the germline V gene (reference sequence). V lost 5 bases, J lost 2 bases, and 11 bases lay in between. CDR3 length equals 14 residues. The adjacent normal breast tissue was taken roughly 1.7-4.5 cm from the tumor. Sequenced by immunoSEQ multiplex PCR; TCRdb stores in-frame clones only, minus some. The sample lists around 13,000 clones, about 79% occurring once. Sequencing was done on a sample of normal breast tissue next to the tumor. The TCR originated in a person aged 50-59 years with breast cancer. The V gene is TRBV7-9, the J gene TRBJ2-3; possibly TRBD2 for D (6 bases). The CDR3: CASSLLATTDTQYF. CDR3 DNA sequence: TGTGCCAGCAGCCTACTAGCTACCACAGATACGCAGTATTTT.